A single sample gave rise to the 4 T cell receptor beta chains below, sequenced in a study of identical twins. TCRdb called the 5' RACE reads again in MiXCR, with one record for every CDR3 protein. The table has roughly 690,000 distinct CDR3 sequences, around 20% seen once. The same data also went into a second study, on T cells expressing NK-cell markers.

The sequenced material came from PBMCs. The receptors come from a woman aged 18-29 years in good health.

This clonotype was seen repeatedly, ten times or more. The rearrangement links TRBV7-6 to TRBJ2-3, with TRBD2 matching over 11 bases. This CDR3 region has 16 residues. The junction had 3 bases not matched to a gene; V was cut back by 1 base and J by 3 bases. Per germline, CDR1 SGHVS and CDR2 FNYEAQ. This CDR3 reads CASSLVASGGTDTQYF. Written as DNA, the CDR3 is TGTGCCAGCAGCTTAGTGGCTAGCGGGGGGACAGATACGCAGTATTTT.

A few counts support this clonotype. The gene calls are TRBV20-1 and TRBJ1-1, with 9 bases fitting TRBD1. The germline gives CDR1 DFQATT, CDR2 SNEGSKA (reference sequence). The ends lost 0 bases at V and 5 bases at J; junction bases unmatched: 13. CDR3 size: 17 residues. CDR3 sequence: CSARDPAQSTGGTEAFF. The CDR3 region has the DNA TGCAGTGCTAGAGATCCTGCCCAATCGACAGGGGGGACTGAAGCTTTCTTT.

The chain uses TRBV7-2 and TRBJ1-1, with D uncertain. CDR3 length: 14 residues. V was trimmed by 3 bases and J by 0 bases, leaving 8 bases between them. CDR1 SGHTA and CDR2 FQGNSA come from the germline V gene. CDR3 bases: TGTGCCAGCAGCTTTTTGGTACTGAACACTGAAGCTTTCTTT. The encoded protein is CASSFLVLNTEAFF.

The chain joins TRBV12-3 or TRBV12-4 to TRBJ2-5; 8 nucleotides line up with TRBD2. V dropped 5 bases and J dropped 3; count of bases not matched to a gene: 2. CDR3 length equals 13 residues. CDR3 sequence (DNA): TGTGCCAGCAGTGAAGCGGGAGAAGAGACCCAGTACTTC. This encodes CASSEAGEETQYF.